This TCR beta chain comes out of a study of blood T cell repertoires in COVID-19 (dated by TCRdb to about 2020). In terms of the full investigation: Samples covering the acute and convalescent phases of COVID-19 were provided by collaborators in the United States, Italy and Spain. The material from the prospective study consisted of cDNA or gDNA derived from T cells, B-cell-depleted T cells, or PBMCs. Nearly every sample came with metadata listing a de-identified subject ID, COVID-19 status, age in years and sex. The dataset comprised deeply sampled blood TCRbeta repertoires from subjects exposed to, actively infected with, or recovered from COVID-19. The repertoires were released in a freely available public database intended as a resource for research on the immune response to SARS-CoV-2. Samples were obtained from the ongoing ImmuneRACE study (first 160 participants) and from over a thousand subjects provided by 6 global collaborators. Where available, HLA class I and class II types were obtained from metadata supplied by the sample provider rather than from assay-based typing.

As concerns this clone: Its binding antigen is unknown. No per-base quality is available; no much larger clone lies one base away.

Reading the germline V gene gives CDR1 SGHRS and CDR2 YFSETQ. The CDR3, cysteine through phenylalanine, is 15 amino acids long. The entry retains the CDR3 DNA only, 45 bases that are in frame from base 1. Ends trimmed: V by 3 bases, J by 6 bases; bases unmatched to a gene: 11. General conclusions and limits of the study: The amount of clinical and demographic metadata varied by source and participant and was provided uncurated.

TCRbeta CDR3 regions were amplified from genomic DNA using the immunoSEQ Assay, a bias-controlled multiplex PCR. As for the original processing: The number of nucleated cells in each sample was estimated from the amplification of reference gene primers within the assay. To quantify the absolute abundance of each unique TCRbeta CDR3 rearrangement, sequence reads were collapsed and filtered. For each sample, productive Simpson clonality was calculated by taking the square root of Simpson's diversity index across productive rearrangements. TCRdb's version of the immuneACCESS table is confined to in-frame rearrangements and falls short of the full clone set. An unresolved V gene accounts for under half of the shortfall where checked; the remainder is of unknown origin. V, J and clone size derive from that table, while D and trimming were established from the DNA sequence. For this sample there are some 14,000 clones; approximately 87% appear just once. About a sixth of the sample comes from the top ten.

The collaborating institutions used their own protocols to collect whole blood in K2EDTA tubes. For TCRbeta analysis, collaborators shipped samples as frozen whole blood, isolated PBMCs, or DNA extracted from either of those sample types. The source of this sequence is a man aged 40-55 years with active or convalescent COVID-19. This sequence uses TRBV5-1 and TRBJ1-2, with 7 bases in between that match TRBD1. The specimen sequenced was peripheral blood. Here is the DNA: TGCGCCAGCAGCTCTCCGGGACAGCGAGCGAATGGCTACACCTTC. This codes for CASSSPGQRANGYTF.